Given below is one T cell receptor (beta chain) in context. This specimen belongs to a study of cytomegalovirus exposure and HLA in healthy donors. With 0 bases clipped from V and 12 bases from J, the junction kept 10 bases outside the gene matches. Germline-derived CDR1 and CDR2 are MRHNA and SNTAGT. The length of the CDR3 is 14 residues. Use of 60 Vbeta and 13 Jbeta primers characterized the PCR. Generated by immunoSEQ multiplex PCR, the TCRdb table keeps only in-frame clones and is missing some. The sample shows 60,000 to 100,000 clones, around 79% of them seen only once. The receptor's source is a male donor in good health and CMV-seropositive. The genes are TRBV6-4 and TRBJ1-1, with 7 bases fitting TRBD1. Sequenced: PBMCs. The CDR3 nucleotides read TGTGCCAGCAGTGACTCGAGTAGGGACAGAAAAACTTTCTTT. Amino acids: CASSDSSRDRKTFF.